This entry features one T cell receptor beta chain sequence. Antigen specificity is unknown. The germline gene is not matched at one end of the junction; a read error may be the cause. The data stem from a study of T cell repertoires in cytomegalovirus infection. This CDR3 has 15 amino acids. From germline, CDR1 is MNHEY and CDR2 SVGAGI. Study-wide findings and caveats: HLA-C-restricted CMV clonotypes gave the most frequent clonotype in two of eight donors.

TCRdb itself ran the reads through MiXCR, one entry per CDR3 protein. Of approximately 1,000,000 distinct CDR3 sequences listed, around 31% are singletons. This chain links TRBV6-5 with TRBJ2-6; tentatively, D is TRBD1 (5 bases). The receptor's source is a human donor in good health (CMV status not recorded). Some clones in this sample may be carry-over from other donors' samples. This sample comprised cultured CD8+ T cells from PBMCs, obtained from culture after CMV antigen stimulation. CDR3 sequence reads: CASSYDDSGANILTF. Here the CDR3 DNA reads TGTGCCAGCAGTTACGATGACTCTGGGGCCAACATCCTGACTTTC.